The 8 T cell receptor beta chains presented below share a single source sample, sequenced in a study of cytotoxic CD8 clonotypes in ibrutinib-treated CLL. The protocol was immunoSEQ multiplex PCR, while the TCRdb copy is restricted to in-frame clones and leaves out a portion. The sample yields fewer than 400,000 clones, 67% seen once. The source material was PBMCs, sampled after 36 months of ibrutinib treatment. These receptors originate from a human donor with chronic lymphocytic leukemia.

The V call is TRBV15, the J call TRBJ2-7; maybe TRBD2 (6 bases). Germline values: CDR1 LNHNV, CDR2 YYDKDF (reference sequence). CDR3 size: 15 residues. Trimming took 1 base from V and 6 from J, leaving 16 bases between them. The CDR3 region has the DNA TGTGCCACCAGCAGAGGACATGGTTCTAGCGTCGAGCAGTACTTC. Residues: CATSRGHGSSVEQYF.

Comment on this clone: The sample carries other DNA sequences with the same CDR3. The rearrangement uses TRBV27 and TRBJ1-2; unclear D gene. Between the trimmed V and J ends, which lost 0 bases and 3 bases, there was a span of 5 bases. The CDR3 covers 13 residues. Germline V lookup: CDR1 MNHEY, CDR2 SMNVEV (reference sequence). CDR3 DNA sequence: TGTGCCAGCAGTTTATCAGGCGACTATGGCTACACCTTC. It yields the protein CASSLSGDYGYTF.

This clone has just a few counts. This sequence joins TRBV10-3 and TRBJ2-7; D is tentatively TRBD1 or TRBD2 (5 bases each). The CDR3 contains 15 residues. Germline lookup yields CDR1 ENHRY and CDR2 SYGVKD. The ends were cut back, 6 bases at V and 2 bases at J, with 17 bases in the middle. The CDR3 loop reads CAISGPGTFTYEQYF. CDR3 sequence (DNA): TGTGCCATCAGCGGACCCGGGACGTTTACCTACGAGCAGTACTTC.

The chain recombines TRBV18 with TRBJ2-7; D remains ambiguous. The CDR3 has 15 amino acids. Looked up from germline, CDR1 is KGHSH and CDR2 is LQKENI. The V and J ends lost 4 bases and 3 bases respectively, with 16 bases between them. The CDR3, as DNA: TGTGCCAGCTCACGAGGACCGGGCCGGTACTACGAGCAGTACTTC. Residues: CASSRGPGRYYEQYF.

V usage is TRBV5-1 and J usage is TRBJ2-7; D is possibly TRBD1 (6 bases). The CDR3 has 14 amino acids. Trimming shortened V by 4 bases and J by 7 bases, and 18 bases separated the two germline ends. Germline V gene sequence: CDR1 SGHRS, CDR2 YFSETQ. The CDR3 coding sequence is TGCGCCAGCAGCCTTGACGGACAGTCAAAAGAGCAGTACTTC. It codes for CASSLDGQSKEQYF.

The V call is TRBV9, the J call TRBJ2-7; D is possibly TRBD2 (6 bases). V dropped 4 bases and J dropped 4 bases, with 18 bases sitting between them. The CDR3 runs to 15 residues. Germline CDR1 and CDR2: SGDLS and YYNGEE. The DNA of the CDR3 is TGTGCCAGCAGCCCACGACTAGAGAGAACATACGAGCAGTACTTC. Encoded protein: CASSPRLERTYEQYF.

The chain couples TRBV9 to TRBJ2-5, with 11 bases identical to TRBD1. The CDR3 spans 16 residues. Germline lookup yields CDR1 SGDLS and CDR2 YYNGEE. The junction had 7 bases not matched to a gene; V was cut back by 1 base and J by 5 bases. The CDR3 reads CASSVWDRGSLETQYF. CDR3 DNA sequence: TGTGCCAGCAGCGTATGGGACAGGGGGTCTTTGGAGACCCAGTACTTC.

CDR3 bases: TGCGCCAGCAGCCCCGCGGGACTTATGAACACTGAAGCTTTCTTT. Encoded protein: CASSPAGLMNTEAFF. This chain links TRBV5-1 with TRBJ1-1; the D gene is possibly TRBD1 (5 bases). CDR3 size: 15 residues. V lost 4 bases to trimming and J lost 0 bases, with 13 bases between them. CDR1 and CDR2 (germline): SGHRS, YFSETQ.